The clone carrying this T cell receptor (beta chain) showed up just once. Antigen unknown. In germline, CDR1 is SGHNT, CDR2 YENEEA. This CDR3 region has 15 residues. The junction had 9 bases not matched to a gene; V was cut back by 1 base and J by 7 bases. The entry originates in a study of OX40 agonist ivuxolimab in advanced cancers. Turning to the study itself: Dose-escalation cases comprised hepatocellular carcinoma, melanoma, renal cell or head and neck cancer.

The study, taken as a whole, reports: Relative to CD4+ cells, CD8+ T cells on average had more expanded clones.

The table came from immunoSEQ multiplex PCR; TCRdb's copy has only in-frame clones and leaves some out. The sample lists 70,000 to 95,000 clones, roughly nine tenths seen once, with 13% in the top ten. The sample here was CD4+ or CD8+ T cells sorted from blood, taken in a trial of the OX40 agonist ivuxolimab. The chain employs TRBV11-3 and TRBJ1-1; 7 bases match TRBD1. This TCR came from an adult with an advanced solid tumor such as melanoma, head and neck, liver or kidney cancer. The CDR3 loop is CASSLGGGQRSEAFF. CDR3 DNA: TGTGCCAGCAGCTTAGGGGGGGGACAGAGAAGTGAAGCTTTCTTT.